This TCR beta chain was documented in a study of cytomegalovirus exposure and HLA in healthy donors. Overall study findings and caveats: It has been reported that TCR beta sequences accurately predicted the HLA-A and HLA-B alleles of most subjects. The study carried out a later analysis of TCR beta sequences. It associated some 17,000 of them with specific HLA alleles at a false discovery rate of 0.05. Rarity marked most TCR sequences, yet some public TCRs occurred in many donors.

This PCR relied on a set of 60 Vbeta primers and 13 Jbeta primers. Original processing notes: As a later analysis found, there were 80 million to 90 million unique TCR beta chains, of which around 9.9 million were shared. Produced via immunoSEQ multiplex PCR; TCRdb's table is partial and in-frame only. V and J calls and clone size follow that table, whereas D and trimming were derived from the DNA. The sample has some 150,000 clones, 60% to 80% seen once. The CDR3 sequence is 14 residues long. Germline V gene sequence: CDR1 LNHNV, CDR2 YYDKDF (reference sequence). The V end lost 0 bases, the J end lost 6 bases, and 9 bases lay between the germline ends. In the case of this clone: Antigen specificity is unknown.

The sequencing sample was made of PBMCs. The TCR sequence derives from a male donor in good health and CMV-seronegative. The chain carries TRBV15 and TRBJ1-5; D not resolved. This CDR3 is CATSRDRGFQPQHF. In DNA form, the CDR3 reads TGTGCCACCAGCAGAGATCGAGGGTTTCAGCCCCAGCATTTT.